This T cell receptor beta chain appears in the sequencing data of a study of control samples from healthy donors and cancer patients. Generated by immunoSEQ multiplex PCR, the TCRdb table keeps only in-frame clones and is missing some. The sample records more than 75,000 clones, 85% to 90% being singletons. The sequence derives from a man aged 45-65 years in good health. Sequencing was done on a sample of blood.

CDR3 sequence: CASSLVQAGNTIYF. CDR3 nucleotides: TGTGCCAGCAGCTTAGTCCAGGCTGGAAACACCATATATTTT. The chain has TRBV7-9 and TRBJ1-3, with unresolved D. The CDR3 contains 14 residues. Germline loops: CDR1 SEHNR, CDR2 FQNEAQ (reference sequence). Deletions cut 1 base from V and 2 bases from J, with 6 bases between. Complete variable domain (other parts from reference TRBV7-9 and TRBJ1-3): DTGVSQNPRHKITKRGQNVTFRCDPISEHNRLYWYRQTLGQGPEFLTYFQNEAQLEKSRLLSDRFSAERPKGSFSTLEIQRTEQGDSAMYLCASSLVQAGNTIYFGEGSWLTVV.